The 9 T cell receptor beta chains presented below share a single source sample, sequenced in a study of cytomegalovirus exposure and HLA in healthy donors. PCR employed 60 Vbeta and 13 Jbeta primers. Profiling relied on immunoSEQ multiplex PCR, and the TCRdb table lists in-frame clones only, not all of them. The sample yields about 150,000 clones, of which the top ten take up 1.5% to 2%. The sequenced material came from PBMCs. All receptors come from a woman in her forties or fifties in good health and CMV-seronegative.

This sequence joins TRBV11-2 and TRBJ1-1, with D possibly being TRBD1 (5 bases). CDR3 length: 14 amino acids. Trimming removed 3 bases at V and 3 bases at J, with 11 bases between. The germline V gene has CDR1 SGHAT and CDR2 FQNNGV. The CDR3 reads CASSLNRQYTEAFF. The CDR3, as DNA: TGTGCCAGCAGCTTGAATAGACAGTACACTGAAGCTTTCTTT.

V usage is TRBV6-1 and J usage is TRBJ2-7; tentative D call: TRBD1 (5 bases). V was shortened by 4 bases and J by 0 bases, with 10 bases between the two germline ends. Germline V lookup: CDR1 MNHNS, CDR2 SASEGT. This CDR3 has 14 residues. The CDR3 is CASSVIQDSYEQYF. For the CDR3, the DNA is TGTGCCAGCAGTGTTATACAGGACTCCTACGAGCAGTACTTC.

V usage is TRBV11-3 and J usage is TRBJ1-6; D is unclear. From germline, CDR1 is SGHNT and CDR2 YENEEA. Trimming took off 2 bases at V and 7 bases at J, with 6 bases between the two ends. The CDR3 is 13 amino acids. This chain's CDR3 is CASSLSLNSPLHF. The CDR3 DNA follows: TGTGCCAGCAGCTTAAGTCTAAATTCACCCCTCCACTTT.

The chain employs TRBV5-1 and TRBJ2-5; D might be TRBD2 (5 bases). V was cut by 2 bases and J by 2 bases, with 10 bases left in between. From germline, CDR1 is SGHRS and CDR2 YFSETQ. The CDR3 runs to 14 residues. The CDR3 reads CASSFDGEQETQYF. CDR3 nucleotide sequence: TGCGCCAGCAGCTTTGACGGGGAGCAAGAGACCCAGTACTTC.

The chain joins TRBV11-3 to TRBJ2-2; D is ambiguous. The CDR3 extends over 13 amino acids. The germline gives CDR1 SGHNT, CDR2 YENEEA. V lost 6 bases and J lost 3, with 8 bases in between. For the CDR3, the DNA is TGTGCCAGCAGACGAGGCTACACCGGGGAGCTGTTTTTT. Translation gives CASRRGYTGELFF.

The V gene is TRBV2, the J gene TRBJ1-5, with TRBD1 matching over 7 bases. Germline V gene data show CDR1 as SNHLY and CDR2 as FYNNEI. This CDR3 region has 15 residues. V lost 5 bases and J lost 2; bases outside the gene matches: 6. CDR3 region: CASSPQGVGNQPQHF. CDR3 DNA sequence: TGTGCCAGCAGTCCCCAGGGGGTAGGCAATCAGCCCCAGCATTTT.

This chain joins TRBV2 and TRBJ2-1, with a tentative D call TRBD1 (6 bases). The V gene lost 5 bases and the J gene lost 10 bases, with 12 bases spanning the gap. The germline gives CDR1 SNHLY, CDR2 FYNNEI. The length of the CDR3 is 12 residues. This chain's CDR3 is CASSSTGLEQFF. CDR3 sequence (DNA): TGTGCCAGCAGTTCTACAGGGCTCGAGCAGTTCTTC.

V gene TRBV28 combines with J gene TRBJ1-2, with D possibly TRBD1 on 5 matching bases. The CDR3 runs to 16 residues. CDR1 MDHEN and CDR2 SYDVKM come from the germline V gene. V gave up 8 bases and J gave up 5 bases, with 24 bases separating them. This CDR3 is CASLPTWAGFRYGYTF. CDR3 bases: TGTGCCAGCTTACCCACTTGGGCAGGGTTTCGGTATGGCTACACCTTC.

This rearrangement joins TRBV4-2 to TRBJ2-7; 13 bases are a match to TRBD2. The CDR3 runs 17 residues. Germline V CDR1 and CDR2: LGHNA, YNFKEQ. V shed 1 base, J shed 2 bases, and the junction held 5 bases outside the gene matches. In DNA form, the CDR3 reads TGTGCCAGCAGCCAAGGGACTAGCGGGAGTCACACCTACGAGCAGTACTTC. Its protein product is CASSQGTSGSHTYEQYF.